These 19 T cell receptor beta chains came from one sample sequenced in a study of CD8 T cells in ankylosing spondylitis. One entry per CDR3 protein results from TCRdb running MiXCR on the 5' RACE reads. This sample has 250,000 or so distinct CDR3 sequences, with around 11% found just once. What was sequenced was blood, either unsorted or a sorted T cell fraction (not recorded which). All receptors derive from a male donor with ankylosing spondylitis or in good health (not recorded which).

The V call is TRBV7-9, the J call TRBJ1-1; D is uncertain. There are 11 residues in the CDR3. The germline CDR1 and CDR2 sequences are SEHNR and FQNEAQ (reference sequence). With 9 bases removed from V and 5 bases from J, the gap between germline ends came to 10 bases. CDR3 nucleotides: TGTGCCAGTTTCACTGGGACTGAAGCTTTCTTT. Amino acids: CASFTGTEAFF.

This clonotype came up many times. This chain connects TRBV5-1 to TRBJ2-3; a weak D match, TRBD1 (6 bases). Germline V lookup: CDR1 SGHRS, CDR2 YFSETQ. The CDR3 is 14 residues long. Trimming shortened V by 2 bases and J by 2 bases, and 9 bases separated the two germline ends. The CDR3 DNA follows: TGCGCCAGCAGCTTAAGGGGGTACACAGATACGCAGTATTTT. Its protein is CASSLRGYTDTQYF. Full variable domain (missing parts from reference TRBV5-1 and TRBJ2-3): KAGVTQTPRYLIKTRGQQVTLSCSPISGHRSVSWYQQTPGQGLQFLFEYFSETQRNKGNFPGRFSGRQFSNSRSEMNVSTLELGDSALYLCASSLRGYTDTQYFGPGTRLTVL.

This clonotype has only a few counts. The chain couples TRBV5-6 to TRBJ2-2; D is undetermined. V gave up 4 bases and J gave up 10 bases, with 8 bases separating them. CDR3 length: 11 residues. Germline CDR1 SGHDT, CDR2 YYEEEE. As DNA, the CDR3 is TGTGCCAGCAGCGCCTCAGAGGAGCTGTTTTTT. This gives the protein CASSASEELFF.

This clonotype was found many times. The chain employs TRBV29-1 and TRBJ2-7; D uncertain. The V gene lost 6 bases and the J gene lost 0 bases, with 6 bases spanning the gap. Germline assignment: CDR1 SQVTM and CDR2 ANQGSEA. This CDR3 is built from 11 residues. Here the CDR3 reads CSVWASYEQYF. The CDR3 nucleotides read TGCAGCGTCTGGGCCTCCTACGAGCAGTACTTC.

This clonotype was picked up many times. The CDR3 DNA reads TGCAGCGTTGGACAGGGGATGGATCAGCCCCAGCATTTT. Amino acid sequence: CSVGQGMDQPQHF. V and J are TRBV29-1 and TRBJ1-5, with 8 bases identical to TRBD1. Germline V gene sequence: CDR1 SQVTM, CDR2 ANQGSEA. The CDR3 sequence is 13 residues long. Trimming removed 4 bases from V and 5 bases from J; junction bases left unmatched: 4.

This chain uses TRBV29-1 with TRBJ2-5; 7 nucleotides align to TRBD2. This CDR3 has 13 amino acids. Unmatched junction bases numbered 8, after V lost 6 bases and J lost 4 bases. The V gene's germline CDR1 is SQVTM and CDR2 ANQGSEA. The CDR3 sequence: CSVGPSGGETQYF. In DNA form, the CDR3 reads TGCAGCGTCGGACCTTCGGGGGGAGAGACCCAGTACTTC.

This clonotype turned up a few times. V is TRBV7-9 and J is TRBJ2-7; 7 bases map to TRBD1. Germline-derived CDR1 and CDR2 are SEHNR and FQNEAQ (reference sequence). CDR3 length: 15 amino acids. The junction had 6 bases not matched to a gene; V was cut back by 4 bases and J by 0 bases. CDR3 nucleotide sequence: TGTGCCAGCAGCTACTGGGACAGCTACTCCTACGAGCAGTACTTC. This gives the protein CASSYWDSYSYEQYF.

The rearrangement joins TRBV12-3 or TRBV12-4 to TRBJ1-6, with D tentatively TRBD1 (5 bases). The CDR3 is 15 amino acids. V lost 3 bases, J lost 11 bases, and 17 bases lay in between. CDR3: CASSLFQGSVAPLHF. Written as DNA, the CDR3 is TGTGCCAGCAGTTTGTTCCAGGGTTCAGTGGCACCCCTCCACTTT.

This clonotype was counted at least ten times. The CDR3 protein is CASSSTSDSLNQPQHF. CDR3 sequence (DNA): TGTGCCAGCAGTTCTACTTCGGACAGCCTCAATCAGCCCCAGCATTTT. The V gene is TRBV28, the J gene TRBJ1-5, with a possible D match to TRBD1 (6 bases). The CDR3 runs 16 residues. Deletions cut 4 bases from V and 3 bases from J, with 16 bases between. CDR1 is MDHEN and CDR2 is SYDVKM in the germline V gene.

This clonotype came up many times. This chain joins TRBV6-5 and TRBJ2-3, with D perhaps being TRBD1 or TRBD2 (5 bases each). V lost 0 bases to trimming and J lost 0 bases, with 7 bases between them. CDR1 is MNHEY and CDR2 is SVGAGI in the germline V gene. The length of the CDR3 is 15 residues. In DNA form, the CDR3 reads TGTGCCAGCAGTTACTCGGGGACCAGCACAGATACGCAGTATTTT. Amino acid sequence: CASSYSGTSTDTQYF.

The chain couples TRBV7-3 to TRBJ2-3, with TRBD1 matching over 7 bases. The V and J ends lost 0 bases and 0 bases, in that order; junction bases with no gene match: 3. The CDR3 is 16 amino acids. Per the germline V gene, CDR1 is SGHTA and CDR2 is FQGTGA. The CDR3 spells CASSLTGQWSTDTQYF. DNA for the CDR3: TGTGCCAGCAGCTTAACGGGACAGTGGAGCACAGATACGCAGTATTTT.

The gene calls are TRBV20-1 and TRBJ2-6; weak D call: TRBD1 (5 bases). Trimming removed 3 bases from V and 0 bases from J, with 12 bases in between. CDR1 and CDR2 (germline): DFQATT, SNEGSKA (reference sequence). The CDR3 has 16 amino acids. The CDR3 loop reads CSASDRTVSGANVLTF. CDR3 in DNA: TGCAGTGCTAGTGACAGAACAGTCTCTGGGGCCAACGTCCTGACTTTC.

This clonotype appeared many times. The rearrangement joins TRBV5-1 to TRBJ2-3; D is possibly TRBD1 (6 bases). The V and J ends lost 1 base and 0 bases respectively, with 9 bases between them. CDR1 and CDR2 from the germline V gene are SGHRS and YFSETQ. This CDR3 region has 15 residues. The CDR3 spells CASSLWGPSTDTQYF. CDR3 DNA sequence: TGCGCCAGCAGCTTGTGGGGGCCCAGCACAGATACGCAGTATTTT.

This clonotype was detected ten times or more. The genes are TRBV4-1 and TRBJ2-5; D might be TRBD1 or TRBD2, each matching 5 bases. The germline V gene encodes CDR1 MGHRA and CDR2 YSYEKL. The CDR3 totals 14 residues. The V gene lost 3 bases and the J gene lost 3 bases, with 11 bases spanning the gap. The CDR3 reads CASSHGTDEETQYF. CDR3 bases: TGCGCCAGCAGCCACGGGACCGACGAAGAGACCCAGTACTTC.

The CDR3, as DNA: TGTGCCAGCAGCCCCGTGACATGGGCAGATACGCAGTATTTT. This translates into CASSPVTWADTQYF. This sequence joins TRBV11-2 and TRBJ2-3, with D hard to call. The V gene's germline CDR1 is SGHAT and CDR2 FQNNGV. The V and J ends lost 5 bases and 4 bases respectively, with 13 bases between them. The CDR3 runs to 14 residues.

In this sample, this clonotype turned up a few times. The chain carries TRBV7-2 and TRBJ2-7, with D maybe TRBD2 (6 bases). Trimming shortened V by 3 bases and J by 3 bases, and 15 bases separated the two germline ends. This CDR3 is built from 15 residues. The germline V gene encodes CDR1 SGHTA and CDR2 FQGNSA. CDR3 amino acids: CASSLGGVLSYEQYF. CDR3 DNA sequence: TGTGCCAGCAGCTTGGGGGGAGTCCTCAGCTACGAGCAGTACTTC. The entire variable domain, with the rest obtained from reference TRBV7-2 and TRBJ2-7, is as follows: GAGVSQSPSNKVTEKGKDVELRCDPISGHTALYWYRQSLGQGLEFLIYFQGNSAPDKSGLPSDRFSAERTGGSVSTLTIQRTQQEDSAVYLCASSLGGVLSYEQYFGPGTRLTVT.

The sample holds many counts of this clonotype. The chain links TRBV5-1 to TRBJ1-1, with 9 bases aligning to TRBD1. CDR3 size: 14 residues. With 4 bases clipped from V and 5 bases from J, the junction kept 6 bases outside the gene matches. Germline V lookup: CDR1 SGHRS, CDR2 YFSETQ. The CDR3 loop is CASSMGQGGTEAFF. The CDR3 bases are TGCGCCAGCAGCATGGGACAGGGAGGGACTGAAGCTTTCTTT. Complete variable domain (other parts from reference TRBV5-1 and TRBJ1-1): KAGVTQTPRYLIKTRGQQVTLSCSPISGHRSVSWYQQTPGQGLQFLFEYFSETQRNKGNFPGRFSGRQFSNSRSEMNVSTLELGDSALYLCASSMGQGGTEAFFGQGTRLTVV.

This clonotype has a count of ten or more. This rearrangement joins TRBV27 to TRBJ2-7; possibly TRBD2 for D (6 bases). The V and J ends lost 4 bases and 5 bases respectively, with 12 bases between them. The CDR3 totals 13 residues. Germline V gene data show CDR1 as MNHEY and CDR2 as SMNVEV (reference sequence). The CDR3 DNA sequence: TGTGCCAGCAGTTGGGACTCGCCAGACGAGCAGTACTTC. Translated: CASSWDSPDEQYF.

The chain couples TRBV3-1 to TRBJ2-1; no reliable D call. Germline CDR1 is LGHDT and CDR2 is YNNKEL (reference sequence). V lost 1 base and J 6 bases, leaving 4 bases between the germline ends. This CDR3 has 12 residues. The CDR3 region is CASSQVGNEQFF. The CDR3 bases are TGTGCCAGCAGCCAAGTGGGCAATGAGCAGTTCTTC.